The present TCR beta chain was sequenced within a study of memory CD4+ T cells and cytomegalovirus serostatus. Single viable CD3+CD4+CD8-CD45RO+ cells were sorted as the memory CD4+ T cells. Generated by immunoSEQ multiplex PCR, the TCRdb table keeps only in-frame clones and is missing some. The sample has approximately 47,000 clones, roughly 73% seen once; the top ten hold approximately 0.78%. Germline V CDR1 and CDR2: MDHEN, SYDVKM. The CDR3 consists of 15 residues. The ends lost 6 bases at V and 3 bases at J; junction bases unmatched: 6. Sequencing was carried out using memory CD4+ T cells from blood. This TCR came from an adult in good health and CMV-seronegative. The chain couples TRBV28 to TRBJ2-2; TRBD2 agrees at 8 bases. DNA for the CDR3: TGTGCCAGCAGGTCCGGGACTAGGGACACCGGGGAGCTGTTTTTT. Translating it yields CASRSGTRDTGELFF.